This T cell receptor (beta chain) appears in the sequencing data of a study of response to subunit inactivated influenza vaccine. General study findings and limits: Few new T cells, the authors suggested, are recruited by each seasonal influenza vaccination.

This clonotype appeared many times. Its antigen remains unknown. In TCRdb, the RT-PCR reads were re-called with MiXCR into one record per CDR3 protein. The table has 650,000 to 800,000 distinct CDR3 sequences, approximately 13% seen once. There are 13 residues in the CDR3. Trimming took off 3 bases at V and 8 bases at J, with 16 bases between the two ends. Germline V gene sequence: CDR1 DFQATT, CDR2 SNEGSKA (reference sequence). This chain links TRBV20-1 with TRBJ1-2; D is unresolved. This sequence was found in a man aged 45-60 years who received an inactivated influenza vaccine. The material sequenced was PBMCs from blood, taken about 14 days before vaccination. As DNA, the CDR3 is TGCAGTGCTAGGACTCCTCGACGGCGAGGCTACACCTTC. Translation gives CSARTPRRRGYTF.